The source of this T cell receptor beta chain is a study of T cells in Graves' hyperthyroidism and ophthalmopathy (dated by TCRdb to the late 2010s). Concerning the study at large: Peripheral blood was sampled at the time of initial diagnosis, prior to any treatment. A discovery cohort of around 100 patients, roughly 45 with Graves' ophthalmopathy and more than 55 with stable Graves' hyperthyroidism, was used to find distinguishing TCR V-J signatures. Once sampling was done, hyperthyroidism patients were given methimazole at a starting dose of 30 mg daily, whereas ophthalmopathy patients were given high-dose intravenous methylprednisolone. Prospective prediction of ophthalmopathy was tested in an independent validation cohort of 18 to 20 hyperthyroidism patients and 15 to 17 patients who later progressed to ophthalmopathy. The paper describes TCR Vbeta CDR3 sequencing of 130 to 150 peripheral blood samples, made up of 43 ophthalmopathy patients, over 70 hyperthyroidism patients and about 17 progressor patients. The study also compared thyroid tissue and blood T-cell repertoires from five or six Graves' hyperthyroidism patients. For training and testing, the 110 or so patients in the discovery cohort were randomly divided in a 7:3 ratio.

Stable Graves' hyperthyroidism was defined as the absence of progression to ophthalmopathy over 18 months of follow-up. Hyperthyroidism patients were aged 18 to 65 years and newly diagnosed, with disease duration of less than 2 months. Patients with uncontrolled infections, other autoimmune diseases, pregnancy or lactation were excluded. Diagnoses were established on the basis of clinical symptoms, serum thyroxine and TRAb, thyroid ultrasound, and orbital computed tomography. PBMCs were isolated from more than 8 ml of fresh peripheral blood by Ficoll-Paque density gradient centrifugation. Trizol reagent was used to extract total RNA, and RNA quality was then checked on an Agilent 2100 Bioanalyzer. What the authors observed across the whole study: Most expanded thyroid clonotypes (frequency above 0.001) were also detected in blood, suggesting blood repertoires may reflect thyroid immune responses. In validation, the model predicted progression to ophthalmopathy a median of about 5.9 months before onset, with over 60% sensitivity and almost 75% specificity. A model built on a 13 V-J signature distinguished ophthalmopathy from stable hyperthyroidism, reaching roughly 88% sensitivity and about 81% specificity in cross-validation and 80%/75% in testing. No statistical method was used to fix the sample size in advance, and group allocation was not hidden from the investigators.

The TCR beta CDR3 regions were amplified from RNA transcripts. The TCR CDR3 was subjected to a first round of RT-PCR using the HTBI primer set and the Qiagen OneStep RT-PCR kit. The libraries were constructed in a second round of multiplex PCR and then size-selected and purified. Paired-end sequencing of the libraries was performed with 100 bp reads on an Illumina HiSeq2000. The authors' pipeline ran thus. SOAPnuke was used to process the raw data, throwing out any read that contained adapters or uncalled bases, had a mean Phred below 15, or lacked an exact constant-primer or identifier match. High-quality paired reads were merged using COPE v1.2.5, and each unique nucleotide sequence was defined as a clonotype. MiTCR v1.1 was used to align clonotypes to the IMGT TRBV, TRBD and TRBJ reference segments. The analysis was restricted to V-J combinations with a frequency above 0.0001, which together covered roughly 99% of the repertoires. The TCS score was defined as F50 (clonal expansion) divided by E x V (chaos), with BLOSUM62-based TCRdist calculated between CDR3 peptides within each V-J. Welch's t-statistics and random forest reduced fewer than 550 V-J features to about 13, which were used in a naive Bayes classifier (R e1071). The public sequencing data were trimmed at Q25 with fastp and processed into clonotypes with MiXCR by TCRdb, which kept only in-frame beta chains. Entries that share a CDR3 protein sequence are merged under the most common genes and DNA. The V and J calls, along with clone size, are taken from TCRdb and not from the paper's own processing. This sample has some 620,000 distinct CDR3 sequences in its table, and under 20% of those were observed once. Together, the top ten hold 3.5% to 4% of the sample.

The CDR3 measures 19 amino acids from cysteine to phenylalanine. The entry retains the CDR3 DNA only, 57 bases that are in frame from base 1. CDR1 and CDR2 are read off the germline V gene as SGHDT and YYEEEE. V is pared back by 4 bases and J by 5 bases, with 28 bases lying between the germline termini. With respect to this clonotype: There is no known antigen for this receptor. Base quality data are lacking; no much larger clone is found one base away.

The sequence is built from TRBV5-6 and TRBJ2-1; tentative D gene TRBD2, with 6 bases matching. The sample taken for sequencing was blood. This receptor was taken from a woman aged 25-40 years with Graves' hyperthyroidism. At the DNA level, the sequence is TGTGCCAGCAGCCCCGAGGACCCCCGGGAGAGTAGACAAGACAATGAGCAGTTCTTC. This translates into CASSPEDPRESRQDNEQFF.